These T cell receptor beta chains were read from a single sample in a study of blood T cell repertoires in COVID-19. Assay: immunoSEQ multiplex PCR; the TCRdb copy retains only in-frame clones and omits some. Of about 240,000 clones in the sample, around 86% were seen once. The sample taken for sequencing was peripheral blood. The receptors shown here come from a man younger than 40 who had recovered from COVID-19. Both conserved end residues are part of each CDR3. Each record gives: clone size, J gene, V gene, D gene, CDR3 protein, CDR3 DNA. The D gene is left open where the match is weak. Only part of the rows carry a size: once, few, many, or a class if the clone is expanded.

>few|TRBJ1-6|TRBV2|TRBD1
CASSDRDRANSPLHF
TGTGCCAGCAGTGACCGGGACAGAGCTAATTCACCCCTCCACTTT
>NA|TRBJ2-5|TRBV5-6|TRBD1
CASSFPYRGPYQETQYF
TGTGCCAGCAGCTTTCCCTACAGGGGACCGTACCAAGAGACCCAGTACTTC
>NA|TRBJ2-5|TRBV5-6|NA
CASSLVWALETQYF
TGTGCCAGCAGCTTGGTTTGGGCCCTAGAGACCCAGTACTTC
>NA|TRBJ2-7|TRBV19|NA
CASSIAQGSYEQYF
TGTGCCAGTAGTATAGCACAGGGAAGCTACGAGCAGTACTTC
>NA|TRBJ2-5|TRBV15|TRBD1
CATGTGGWETQYF
TGTGCCACTGGGACAGGGGGCTGGGAGACCCAGTACTTC
>NA|TRBJ1-3|TRBV27|NA
CASSLLGLPGNTIYF
TGTGCCAGCAGTTTGCTGGGCCTCCCTGGAAACACCATATATTTT
>NA|TRBJ1-5|TRBV27|NA
CASSSSAQAQPQHF
TGTGCCAGCAGTTCCAGCGCTCAAGCGCAGCCCCAGCATTTT
>NA|TRBJ2-6|TRBV9|TRBD1
CASSVDRGFTGANVLTF
TGTGCCAGCAGCGTGGACAGGGGGTTTACCGGGGCCAACGTCCTGACTTTC
>NA|TRBJ1-6|TRBV9|NA
CASSVEGRDSPLHF
TGTGCCAGCAGCGTAGAGGGCAGGGATTCACCCCTCCACTTT
>NA|TRBJ2-5|TRBV28|NA
CASSFRGTETQYF
TGTGCCAGCAGTTTTCGAGGAACAGAGACCCAGTACTTC
>NA|TRBJ2-3|TRBV3-1/TRBV3-2|NA
CASSQGAGSTDTQYF
TGTGCCAGCAGCCAAGGGGCAGGGAGCACAGATACGCAGTATTTT
>NA|TRBJ1-4|TRBV3-1/TRBV3-2|NA
CASSPIGEKLFF
TGTGCCAGCAGCCCGATCGGGGAAAAACTGTTTTTT
>NA|TRBJ1-2|TRBV5-5|NA
CASSLRAHSGYGYTF
TGTGCCAGCAGCTTGCGCGCCCATAGTGGCTATGGCTACACCTTC
>many|TRBJ2-2|TRBV15|TRBD2
CATSSPLAGAHTGELFF
TGTGCCACCAGCAGCCCACTAGCGGGGGCGCACACCGGGGAGCTGTTTTTT
>NA|TRBJ2-3|TRBV24-1|TRBD1
CATSGLTGSVESTDTQYF
TGTGCCACCAGTGGGCTGACAGGGAGCGTCGAAAGCACAGATACGCAGTATTTT
>once|TRBJ2-2|TRBV7-6|NA
CASSLAGGQGTGELFF
TGTGCCAGCAGCTTAGCTGGGGGCCAGGGCACCGGGGAGCTGTTTTTT
>once|TRBJ2-2|TRBV3-1/TRBV3-2|NA
CASSQDRAGAPGELFF
TGTGCCAGCAGCCAAGATAGGGCGGGGGCGCCCGGGGAGCTGTTTTTT
>NA|TRBJ1-5|TRBV19|NA
CASSIVPTGGNQPQHF
TGTGCCAGTAGTATTGTGCCGACAGGCGGTAATCAGCCCCAGCATTTT
>NA|TRBJ2-3|TRBV6-5|NA
CASSYSPNTDTQYF
TGTGCCAGCAGTTACTCCCCAAACACAGATACGCAGTATTTT
>NA|TRBJ2-2|TRBV7-8|NA
CASSSSSRVGQNTGELFF
TGTGCCAGCAGCTCCTCAAGCCGCGTCGGACAGAACACCGGGGAGCTGTTTTTT
>few|TRBJ1-5|TRBV28|NA
CASSLPALGPQHF
TGTGCCAGCAGTTTGCCCGCCCTAGGGCCCCAGCATTTT
>NA|TRBJ2-7|TRBV5-1|NA
CASSLDRGAGEQYF
TGCGCCAGCAGCTTGGACCGGGGGGCGGGCGAGCAGTACTTC
>NA|TRBJ2-3|TRBV6-1|TRBD2
CASSGRWSGAPGTDTQYF
TGTGCCAGCAGTGGACGTTGGAGCGGGGCCCCCGGCACAGATACGCAGTATTTT
>NA|TRBJ1-2|TRBV7-9|NA
CASSRTGNYGYTF
TGTGCCAGCAGCCGGACGGGAAACTATGGCTACACCTTC
>NA|TRBJ2-1|TRBV3-1/TRBV3-2|TRBD1
CASSRWTGAPNEQFF
TGTGCCAGCAGCCGCTGGACAGGGGCTCCCAATGAGCAGTTCTTC
>NA|TRBJ1-1|TRBV6-1|TRBD1
CASSDRDSLWEDTEAFF
TGTGCCAGCAGTGACCGGGACAGCTTATGGGAGGACACTGAAGCTTTCTTT
>NA|TRBJ2-1|TRBV12-3/TRBV12-4|TRBD2
CASRLAGANEQFF
TGTGCCAGCAGACTAGCGGGGGCCAATGAGCAGTTCTTC
>NA|TRBJ1-5|TRBV2|TRBD1
CASSRTGYNQPQHF
TGTGCCAGCAGTCGGACAGGGTACAATCAGCCCCAGCATTTT
>NA|TRBJ1-1|TRBV2|TRBD1
CASSEEGVAGDRGPEAFF
TGTGCCAGCAGTGAAGAGGGGGTTGCCGGGGACAGGGGCCCTGAAGCTTTCTTT
>NA|TRBJ1-1|TRBV19|NA
CASSILSTRAFF
TGTGCCAGTAGTATACTGTCGACGCGGGCTTTCTTT
>NA|TRBJ2-2|TRBV2|TRBD1
CASGLGDRLSTGELFF
TGTGCCAGCGGACTCGGGGACAGGCTATCCACCGGGGAGCTGTTTTTT
>NA|TRBJ2-1|TRBV27|TRBD2
CASSSGLAGGLVNEQFF
TGTGCCAGCAGTTCGGGACTAGCGGGGGGACTCGTCAATGAGCAGTTCTTC
>NA|TRBJ2-5|TRBV14|NA
CASSRQEGVWETQYF
TGTGCCAGCAGCCGCCAAGAAGGGGTCTGGGAGACCCAGTACTTC
>NA|TRBJ2-2|TRBV5-5|TRBD1
CASKTGGSTGELFF
TGTGCCAGCAAAACAGGGGGCTCTACCGGGGAGCTGTTTTTT
>NA|TRBJ2-1|TRBV13|NA
CASSLALAYNEQFF
TGTGCCAGCAGCTTAGCACTAGCCTACAATGAGCAGTTCTTC
>NA|TRBJ1-4|TRBV29-1|TRBD1
CSVAGQGDEKLFF
TGCAGCGTCGCTGGACAGGGTGATGAAAAACTGTTTTTT
>NA|TRBJ1-2|TRBV18|TRBD1
CASSPRPDRESGYTF
TGTGCCAGCTCACCACGCCCGGACAGGGAGTCGGGCTACACCTTC